This TCR beta chain derives from a study of T cell responses to AZD1222 COVID-19 vaccine. TCRdb's table, derived via immunoSEQ multiplex PCR, lists solely in-frame clones and lacks some. The repertoire holds about 150,000 clones, around 90% seen once, with 1.5% to 2% in the top ten. Trimming removed 3 bases at V and 4 bases at J, with 14 bases between. Germline V gene sequence: CDR1 SGHRS, CDR2 YFSETQ. CDR3 size: 15 residues. This sequence originates from an adult in good health. The chain joins TRBV5-1 to TRBJ2-1; D is perhaps TRBD1 (5 bases). The sequencing here drew on peripheral blood, taken on day 0 of AZD1222 vaccination. This CDR3 reads CASSWLVTAYNEQFF. The DNA for the CDR3 is TGCGCCAGCAGCTGGCTCGTGACAGCATACAATGAGCAGTTCTTC.